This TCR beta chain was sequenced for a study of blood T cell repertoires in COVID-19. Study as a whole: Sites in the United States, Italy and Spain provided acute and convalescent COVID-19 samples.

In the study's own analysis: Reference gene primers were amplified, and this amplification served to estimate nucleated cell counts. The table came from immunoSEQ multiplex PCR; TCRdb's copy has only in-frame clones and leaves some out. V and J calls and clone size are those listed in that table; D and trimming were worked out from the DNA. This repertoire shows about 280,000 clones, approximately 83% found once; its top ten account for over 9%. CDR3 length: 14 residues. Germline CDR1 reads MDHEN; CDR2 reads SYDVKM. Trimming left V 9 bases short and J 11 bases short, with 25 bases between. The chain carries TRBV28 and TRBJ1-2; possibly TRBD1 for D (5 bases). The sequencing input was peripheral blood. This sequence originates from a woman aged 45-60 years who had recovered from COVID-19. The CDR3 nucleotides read TGTGCCAGTAAAACCGGGACTGCGTTCCGGGGATACACCTTC. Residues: CASKTGTAFRGYTF.